This T cell receptor (beta chain) was identified during a study of blood T cell repertoires in COVID-19. Background on the study: Some COVID-19 samples were acute and others convalescent; all came from the United States, Italy and Spain. The analysed material was cDNA or gDNA that came from T cells, B-cell-depleted T cells, or PBMCs.

Source study methods: Counts of nucleated cells, estimated from reference gene primer amplification, were obtained. The assay was immunoSEQ multiplex PCR, and TCRdb's table has in-frame clones only and misses some. That table furnishes V, J and clone size, whereas the DNA furnished D and trimming. This table has 40,000 to 50,000 clones, about 86% appearing once. This CDR3 has 13 amino acids. The V end lost 2 bases, the J end lost 8 bases, and 12 bases lay between the germline ends. Source material: peripheral blood. This chain links TRBV12-3 or TRBV12-4 with TRBJ1-2; D gene unclear. The receptor was derived from a woman aged 80 or over with acute or convalescent COVID-19. Here the CDR3 DNA reads TGTGCCAGCAGTTTAAGTCCCAAGGAGGGCTACACCTTC. This gives the protein CASSLSPKEGYTF.